These 10 T cell receptor beta chains were sequenced from one sample in a study of blood T cell repertoires in COVID-19. Sequencing used immunoSEQ multiplex PCR; TCRdb keeps in-frame clones, though not all of them. The sample includes approximately 150,000 clones, 80% to 90% seen only once; the top ten take less than 5%. Sequencing input: peripheral blood. These receptors all come from an older woman who had recovered from COVID-19.

V usage is TRBV19 and J usage is TRBJ1-1; D remains unclear. V gave up 7 bases and J gave up 0 bases, with 15 bases separating them. The CDR3 covers 15 residues. The germline gives CDR1 LNHDA, CDR2 SQIVND (reference sequence). The CDR3 region has the DNA TGTGCCAGTAATGGCAGGCATACTCTGAACACTGAAGCTTTCTTT. Residues: CASNGRHTLNTEAFF.

This clone was recorded a few times. The chain is built from TRBV28 and TRBJ2-2; a possible D gene is TRBD1 (6 bases). Germline-derived CDR1 and CDR2 are MDHEN and SYDVKM. The CDR3 runs to 16 residues. Trimming left V 2 bases short and J 3 bases short, with 13 bases between. CDR3 DNA: TGTGCCAGCAGTTTACCCCGGGACAAAGACACCGGGGAGCTGTTTTTT. This translates into CASSLPRDKDTGELFF.

V usage is TRBV5-1 and J usage is TRBJ2-3; TRBD2 is a possible D gene (6 bases). The CDR3 is made up of 14 amino acids. Germline lookup yields CDR1 SGHRS and CDR2 YFSETQ. V was shortened by 7 bases and J by 6 bases, with 18 bases between the two germline ends. The CDR3 DNA reads TGCGCCAGCCACGACCCCGGGACTTCGGATACGCAGTATTTT. This codes for CASHDPGTSDTQYF.

This clone was recorded a few times. The chain uses TRBV27 and TRBJ2-7; the D is unclear. This CDR3 has 14 residues. V gave up 3 bases and J gave up 1 base, with 10 bases separating them. Germline CDR1 reads MNHEY; CDR2 reads SMNVEV (reference sequence). The CDR3 region is CASSLVGPSYEQYF. DNA for the CDR3: TGTGCCAGCAGTTTGGTGGGCCCTTCCTACGAGCAGTACTTC.

This sequence joins TRBV7-9 and TRBJ2-5, with 8 bases matching TRBD2. V was pared by 2 bases and J by 1 base, with 3 bases of the junction left unmatched. The V gene's germline CDR1 is SEHNR and CDR2 FQNEAQ (reference sequence). The CDR3 runs 15 residues. This chain's CDR3 is CASSLFGGAQETQYF. The CDR3 DNA reads TGTGCCAGCAGCTTATTCGGGGGGGCCCAAGAGACCCAGTACTTC.

This chain uses TRBV4-1 with TRBJ1-4; 7 bases map to TRBD1. J was trimmed by 10 bases and V by 1 base; bases with no gene match: 9. Germline loops: CDR1 MGHRA, CDR2 YSYEKL. The CDR3 runs 15 residues. CDR3 in DNA: TGCGCCAGCAGCCAAGTTGAACAGGGGATCGGAAAACTGTTTTTT. As protein: CASSQVEQGIGKLFF.

The V call is TRBV29-1, the J call TRBJ2-1; 7 bases are a match to TRBD2. The V gene's germline CDR1 is SQVTM and CDR2 ANQGSEA. The CDR3 loop spans 13 amino acids. V shed 6 bases and J 9 bases; nucleotides not matched to a gene: 11. The CDR3 DNA sequence: TGCAGCGTCGCCCGGCGGGAGTCTGGTGAGCAGTTCTTC. Its translation is CSVARRESGEQFF.

This chain links TRBV19 with TRBJ2-2; no reliable D call. CDR3 size: 13 residues. Germline V CDR1 and CDR2: LNHDA, SQIVND (reference sequence). V was trimmed by 3 bases and J by 6 bases, leaving 8 bases between them. CDR3 sequence: CASSIVSPGELFF. The CDR3, as DNA: TGTGCCAGTAGTATTGTCTCCCCCGGGGAGCTGTTTTTT.

The V and J genes are TRBV11-2 and TRBJ2-2; possible D gene TRBD1, 6 bases. The germline gives CDR1 SGHAT, CDR2 FQNNGV. The CDR3 covers 15 residues. Trimming took off 5 bases at V and 5 bases at J, with 15 bases between the two ends. The chain's CDR3 is CASSLRQDRTGELFF. In DNA form, the CDR3 reads TGTGCCAGCAGCCTCCGACAGGATCGGACCGGGGAGCTGTTTTTT. Filled out from reference TRBV11-2 and TRBJ2-2, the complete variable domain reads EAGVAQSPRYKIIEKRQSVAFWCNPISGHATLYWYQQILGQGPKLLIQFQNNGVVDDSQLPKDRFSAERLKGVDSTLKIQPAKLEDSAVYLCASSLRQDRTGELFFGEGSRLTVL.

The V call is TRBV28, the J call TRBJ2-5; D may be TRBD2 (6 bases). Per germline, CDR1 MDHEN and CDR2 SYDVKM. The CDR3 is 15 amino acids. The ends were cut back, 10 bases at V and 1 base at J, with 19 bases in the middle. The CDR3 DNA is TGTGCCACCCAGGGAGGTGGGGAGAGCCAAGAGACCCAGTACTTC. Residues: CATQGGGESQETQYF.